This T cell receptor (beta chain) was observed in a study of T cells after yellow fever vaccination. Study findings and constraints: Few clonotypes appeared in both CD4 and CD8 compartments. Bulk-population clonotypes that are abundant could appear as contaminants in FACS-sorted repertoires. Re-detected after boosting: most primary clones, 96% of CD4 and about 85% of CD8.

This clonotype was recorded many times. What it binds is unknown. J gave up 5 bases and V 4 bases, and 9 bases lay outside the gene matches. Germline CDR1 DFQATT, CDR2 SNEGSKA (reference sequence). This CDR3 has 15 amino acids. 5'RACE template switching added a universal primer site and UMIs to TCR cDNA. In TCRdb, the 5' RACE reads were re-called with MiXCR into one record per CDR3 protein. This sample yields about 580,000 distinct CDR3 sequences, of which about 15% are seen a single time; 17% belongs to the top ten. The genes are TRBV20-1 and TRBJ2-3; 10 bases line up with TRBD1. The source was PBMCs, collected around 5 days after the first yellow fever vaccination. The clonotype originates from a man between 18 and 29 years old who received the YFV17D yellow fever vaccine. The CDR3 DNA follows: TGCAGTGCTATACCCGGGACAGGGGTAAAAGATACGCAGTATTTT. Translation gives CSAIPGTGVKDTQYF.